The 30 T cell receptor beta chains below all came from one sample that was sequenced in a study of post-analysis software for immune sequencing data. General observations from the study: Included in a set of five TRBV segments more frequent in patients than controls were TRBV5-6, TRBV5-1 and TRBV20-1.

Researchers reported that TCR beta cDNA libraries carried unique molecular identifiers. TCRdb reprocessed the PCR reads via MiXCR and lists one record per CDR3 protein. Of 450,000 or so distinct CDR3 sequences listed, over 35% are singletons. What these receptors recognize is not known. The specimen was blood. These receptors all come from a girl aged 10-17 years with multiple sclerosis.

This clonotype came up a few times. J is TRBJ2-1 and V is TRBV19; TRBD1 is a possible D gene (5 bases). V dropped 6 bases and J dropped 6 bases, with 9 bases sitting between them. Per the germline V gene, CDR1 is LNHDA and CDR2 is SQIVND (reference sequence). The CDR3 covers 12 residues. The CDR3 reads CASSRQTNEQFF. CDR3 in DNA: TGTGCCAGTAGCAGACAGACCAATGAGCAGTTCTTC.

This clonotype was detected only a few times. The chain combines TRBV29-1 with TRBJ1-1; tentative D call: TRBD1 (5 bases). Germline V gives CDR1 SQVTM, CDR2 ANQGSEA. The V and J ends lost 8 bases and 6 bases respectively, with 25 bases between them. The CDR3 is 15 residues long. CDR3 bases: TGCAGCCTTGGGGGTGGGGGGTTTGCTTTGGCTGAAGCTTTCTTT. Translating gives CSLGGGGFALAEAFF.

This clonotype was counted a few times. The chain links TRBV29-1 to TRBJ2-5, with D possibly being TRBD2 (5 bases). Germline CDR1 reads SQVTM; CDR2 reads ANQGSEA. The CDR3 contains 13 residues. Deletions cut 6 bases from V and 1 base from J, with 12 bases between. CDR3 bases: TGCAGCGTGCGGCGCGGGCCCCAAGAGACCCAGTACTTC. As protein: CSVRRGPQETQYF.

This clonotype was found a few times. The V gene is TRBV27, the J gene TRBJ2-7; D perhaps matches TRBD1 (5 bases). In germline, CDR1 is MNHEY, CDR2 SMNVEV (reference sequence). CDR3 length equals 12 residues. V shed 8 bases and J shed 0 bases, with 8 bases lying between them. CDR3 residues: CASQGLSYEQYF. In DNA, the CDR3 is TGTGCCAGCCAGGGCCTCTCCTACGAGCAGTACTTC.

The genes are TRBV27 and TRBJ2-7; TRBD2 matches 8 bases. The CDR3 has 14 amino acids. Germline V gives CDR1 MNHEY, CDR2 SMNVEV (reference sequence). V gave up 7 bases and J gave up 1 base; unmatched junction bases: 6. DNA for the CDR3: TGTGCCAGCACGACTGCTAGCGGGTCCTACGAGCAGTACTTC. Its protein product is CASTTASGSYEQYF.

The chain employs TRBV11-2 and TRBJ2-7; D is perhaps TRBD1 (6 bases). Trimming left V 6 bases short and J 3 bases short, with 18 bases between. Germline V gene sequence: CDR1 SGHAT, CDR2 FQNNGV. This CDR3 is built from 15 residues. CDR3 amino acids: CASSQSPGDIYEQYF. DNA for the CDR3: TGTGCCAGCAGTCAAAGCCCAGGGGATATCTACGAGCAGTACTTC.

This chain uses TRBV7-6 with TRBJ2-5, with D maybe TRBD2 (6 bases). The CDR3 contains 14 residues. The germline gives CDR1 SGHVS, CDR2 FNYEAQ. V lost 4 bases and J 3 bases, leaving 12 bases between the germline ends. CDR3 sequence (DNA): TGTGCCAGCAGCTCGCCTTGGGGGGAAGAGACCCAGTACTTC. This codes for CASSSPWGEETQYF.

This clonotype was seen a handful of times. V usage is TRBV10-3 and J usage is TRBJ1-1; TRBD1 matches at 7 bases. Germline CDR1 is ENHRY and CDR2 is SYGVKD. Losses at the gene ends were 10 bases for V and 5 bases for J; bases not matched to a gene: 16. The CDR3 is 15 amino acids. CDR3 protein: CATEDVPGGGTEAFF. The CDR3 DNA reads TGTGCCACGGAGGATGTTCCAGGGGGTGGTACTGAAGCTTTCTTT.

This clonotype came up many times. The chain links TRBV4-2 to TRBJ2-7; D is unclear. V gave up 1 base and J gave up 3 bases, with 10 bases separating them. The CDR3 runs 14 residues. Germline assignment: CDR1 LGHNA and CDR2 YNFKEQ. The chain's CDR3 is CASSQGGRNYEQYF. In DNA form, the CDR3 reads TGTGCCAGCAGCCAAGGCGGACGAAACTACGAGCAGTACTTC.

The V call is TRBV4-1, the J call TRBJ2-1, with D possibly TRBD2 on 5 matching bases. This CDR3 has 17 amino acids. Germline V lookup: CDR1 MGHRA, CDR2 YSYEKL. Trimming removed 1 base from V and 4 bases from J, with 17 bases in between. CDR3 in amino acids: CASSQVAGELGYNEQFF. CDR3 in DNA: TGCGCCAGCAGCCAAGTCGCCGGGGAGTTGGGGTACAATGAGCAGTTCTTC.

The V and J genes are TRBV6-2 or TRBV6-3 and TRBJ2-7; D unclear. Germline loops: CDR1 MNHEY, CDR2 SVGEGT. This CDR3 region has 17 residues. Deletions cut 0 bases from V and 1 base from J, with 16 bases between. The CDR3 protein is CASSYSLTRSYSYEQYF. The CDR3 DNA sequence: TGTGCCAGCAGTTACTCTCTGACCAGGTCCTATTCCTACGAGCAGTACTTC.

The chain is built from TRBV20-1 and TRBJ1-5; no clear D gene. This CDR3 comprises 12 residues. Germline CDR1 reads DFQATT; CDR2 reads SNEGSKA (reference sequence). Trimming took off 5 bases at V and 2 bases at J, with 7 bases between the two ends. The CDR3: CSASSGNQPQHF. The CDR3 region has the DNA TGCAGTGCTTCGTCTGGCAATCAGCCCCAGCATTTT.

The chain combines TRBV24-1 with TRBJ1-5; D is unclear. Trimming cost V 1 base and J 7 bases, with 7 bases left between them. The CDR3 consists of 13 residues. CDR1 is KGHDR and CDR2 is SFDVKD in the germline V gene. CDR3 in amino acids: CATSDFGIQPQHF. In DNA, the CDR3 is TGTGCCACCAGTGATTTTGGGATCCAGCCCCAGCATTTT.

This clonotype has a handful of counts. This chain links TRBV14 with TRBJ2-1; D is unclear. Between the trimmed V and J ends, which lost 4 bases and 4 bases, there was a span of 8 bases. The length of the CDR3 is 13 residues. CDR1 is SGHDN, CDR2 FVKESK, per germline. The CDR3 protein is CASSLLGYNEQFF. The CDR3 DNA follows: TGTGCCAGCAGCCTCCTCGGATACAATGAGCAGTTCTTC.

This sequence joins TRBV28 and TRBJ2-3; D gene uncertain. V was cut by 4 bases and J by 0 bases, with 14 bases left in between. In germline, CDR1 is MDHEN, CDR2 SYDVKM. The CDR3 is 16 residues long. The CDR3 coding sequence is TGTGCCAGCAGTTCACCCGCAAATCCCAGCACAGATACGCAGTATTTT. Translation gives CASSSPANPSTDTQYF.

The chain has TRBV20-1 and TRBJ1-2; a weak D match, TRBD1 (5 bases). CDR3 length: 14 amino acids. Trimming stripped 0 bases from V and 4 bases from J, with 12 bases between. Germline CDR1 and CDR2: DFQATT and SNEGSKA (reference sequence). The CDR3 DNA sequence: TGCAGTGCTAGAGATTCGGGGACCGGCTATGGCTACACCTTC. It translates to CSARDSGTGYGYTF.

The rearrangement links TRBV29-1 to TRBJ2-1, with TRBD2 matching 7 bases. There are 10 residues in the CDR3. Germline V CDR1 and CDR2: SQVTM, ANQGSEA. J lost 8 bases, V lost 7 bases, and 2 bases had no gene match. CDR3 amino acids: CSAREYEQFF. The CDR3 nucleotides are TGCAGCGCGCGGGAGTATGAGCAGTTCTTC.

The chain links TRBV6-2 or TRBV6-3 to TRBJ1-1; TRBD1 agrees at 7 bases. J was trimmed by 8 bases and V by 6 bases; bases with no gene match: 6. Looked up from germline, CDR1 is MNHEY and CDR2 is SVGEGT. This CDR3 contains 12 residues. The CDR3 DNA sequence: TGTGCCAGCAGCCAGACAGGGCCAGAAGCTTTCTTT. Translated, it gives CASSQTGPEAFF.

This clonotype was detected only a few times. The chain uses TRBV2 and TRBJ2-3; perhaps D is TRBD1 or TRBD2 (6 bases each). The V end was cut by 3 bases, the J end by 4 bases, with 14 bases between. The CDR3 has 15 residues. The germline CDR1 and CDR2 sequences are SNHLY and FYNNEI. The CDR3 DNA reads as TGTGCCAGCAGTGATGGAGGGGGTAGGGCAGATACGCAGTATTTT. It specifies CASSDGGGRADTQYF.

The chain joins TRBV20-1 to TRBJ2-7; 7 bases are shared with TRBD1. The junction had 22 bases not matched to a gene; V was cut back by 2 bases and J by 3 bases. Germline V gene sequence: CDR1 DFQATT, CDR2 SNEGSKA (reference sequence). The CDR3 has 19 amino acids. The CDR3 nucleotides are TGCAGTGCTAGAACCCCCTTTCTGAGGTCCGGGACAGAGAGCTACGAGCAGTACTTC. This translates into CSARTPFLRSGTESYEQYF.

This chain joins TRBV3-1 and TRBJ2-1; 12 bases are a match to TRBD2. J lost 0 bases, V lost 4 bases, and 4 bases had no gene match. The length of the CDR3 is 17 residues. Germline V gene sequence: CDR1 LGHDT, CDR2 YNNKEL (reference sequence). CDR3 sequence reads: CASSRGGLAGSYNEQFF. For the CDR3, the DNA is TGTGCCAGCAGCCGCGGGGGACTAGCGGGCTCCTACAATGAGCAGTTCTTC.

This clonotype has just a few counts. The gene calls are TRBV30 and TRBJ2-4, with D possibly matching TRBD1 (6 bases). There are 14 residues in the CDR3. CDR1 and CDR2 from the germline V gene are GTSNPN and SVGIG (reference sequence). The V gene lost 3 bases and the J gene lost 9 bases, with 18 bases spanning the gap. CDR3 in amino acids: CAWRSAGARLIQYF. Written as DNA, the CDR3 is TGTGCCTGGAGGAGTGCAGGGGCGCGGCTCATTCAGTACTTC.

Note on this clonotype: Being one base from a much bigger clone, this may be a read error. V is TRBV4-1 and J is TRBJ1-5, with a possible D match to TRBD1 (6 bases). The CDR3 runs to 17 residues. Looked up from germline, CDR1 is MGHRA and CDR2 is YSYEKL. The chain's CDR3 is CASSRSNGAGGNRPQHF. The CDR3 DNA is TGCGCCAGCAGTCGGTCCAATGGGGCTGGGGGCAATCGGCCCCAGCATTTT.

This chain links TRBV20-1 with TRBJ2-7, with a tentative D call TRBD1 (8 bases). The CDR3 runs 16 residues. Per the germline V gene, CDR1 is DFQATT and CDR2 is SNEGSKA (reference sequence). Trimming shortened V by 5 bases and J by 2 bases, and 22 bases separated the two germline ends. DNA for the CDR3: TGCAGTGCTCCTCGGGGGGCAGGGGGCAAGACCTACGAGCAGTACTTC. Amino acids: CSAPRGAGGKTYEQYF.

This CDR3 is CASRGDLQREKLFF. The CDR3 DNA is TGCGCCAGCAGAGGGGACCTACAGCGTGAAAAACTGTTTTTT. This chain connects TRBV5-1 to TRBJ1-4; tentatively, D is TRBD1 (5 bases). Germline CDR1 SGHRS, CDR2 YFSETQ. The CDR3 runs 14 residues. Deletions cut 5 bases from V and 7 bases from J, with 15 bases between.

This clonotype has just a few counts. CDR3 sequence (DNA): TGTGCCAGCTTTGGGGGAACGGATGGCTACACCTTC. Translating gives CASFGGTDGYTF. The rearrangement joins TRBV2 to TRBJ1-2; D might be TRBD1 (5 bases). V dropped 8 bases and J dropped 6 bases, with 13 bases sitting between them. In germline, CDR1 is SNHLY, CDR2 FYNNEI. This CDR3 comprises 12 residues.

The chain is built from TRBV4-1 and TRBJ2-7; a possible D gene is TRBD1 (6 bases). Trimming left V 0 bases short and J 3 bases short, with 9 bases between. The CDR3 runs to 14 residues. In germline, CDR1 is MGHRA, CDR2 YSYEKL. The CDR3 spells CASSQDRGDYEQYF. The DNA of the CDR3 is TGCGCCAGCAGCCAAGACAGGGGCGACTACGAGCAGTACTTC.

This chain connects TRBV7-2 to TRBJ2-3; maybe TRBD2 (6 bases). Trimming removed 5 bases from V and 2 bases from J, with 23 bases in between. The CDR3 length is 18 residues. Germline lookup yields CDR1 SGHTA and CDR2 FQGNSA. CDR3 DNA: TGTGCCAGCAGCCCTCTGGACTCTTCTAGCGACCACACAGATACGCAGTATTTT. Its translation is CASSPLDSSSDHTDTQYF.

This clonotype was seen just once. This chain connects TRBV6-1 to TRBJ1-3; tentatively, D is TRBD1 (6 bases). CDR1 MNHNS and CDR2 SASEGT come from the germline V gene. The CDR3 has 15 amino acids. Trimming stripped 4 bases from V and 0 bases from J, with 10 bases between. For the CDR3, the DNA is TGTGCCAGCAGTGCGGACAGACTCTCTGGAAACACCATATATTTT. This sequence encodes CASSADRLSGNTIYF.

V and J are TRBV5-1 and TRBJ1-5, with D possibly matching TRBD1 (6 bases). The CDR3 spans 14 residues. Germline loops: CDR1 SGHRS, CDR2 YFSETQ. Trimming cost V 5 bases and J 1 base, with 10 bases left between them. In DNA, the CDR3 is TGCGCCAGCAGTTCGGGGGCGAGCAATCAGCCCCAGCATTTT. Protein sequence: CASSSGASNQPQHF.